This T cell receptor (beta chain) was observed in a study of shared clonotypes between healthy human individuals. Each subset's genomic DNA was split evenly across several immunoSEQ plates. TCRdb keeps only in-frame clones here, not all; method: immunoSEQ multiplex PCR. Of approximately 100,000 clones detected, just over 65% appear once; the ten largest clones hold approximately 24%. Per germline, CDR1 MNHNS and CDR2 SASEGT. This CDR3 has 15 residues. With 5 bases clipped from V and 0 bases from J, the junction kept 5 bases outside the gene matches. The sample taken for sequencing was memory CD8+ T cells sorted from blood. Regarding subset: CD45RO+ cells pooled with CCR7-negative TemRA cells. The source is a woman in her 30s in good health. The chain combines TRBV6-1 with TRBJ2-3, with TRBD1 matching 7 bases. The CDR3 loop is CASSLRQGSTDTQYF. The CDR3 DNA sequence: TGTGCCAGCAGTCTACGACAGGGAAGCACAGATACGCAGTATTTT.